This T cell receptor (beta chain) came from a study of T cell responses to AZD1222 COVID-19 vaccine. Study findings and constraints: Among AZD1222 vaccinees, only 5 to 7 were seropositive at baseline.

Looked up from germline, CDR1 is SGHVS and CDR2 is FQNEAQ. The CDR3 has 13 amino acids. The V gene lost 1 base and the J gene lost 1 base, with 4 bases spanning the gap. On this clone itself: What it recognizes is unknown.

This table comes from immunoSEQ multiplex PCR, and its TCRdb copy is limited to in-frame clones, with some not included. The sample has around 160,000 clones; more than 75% are singletons. The input for sequencing was peripheral blood, taken on day 0 of AZD1222 vaccination. The chain uses TRBV7-8 and TRBJ1-1; D remains unclear. The clonotype originates from an adult in good health. Written as DNA, the CDR3 is TGTGCCAGCAGCTTAGACAGGAACACTGAAGCTTTCTTT. It translates to CASSLDRNTEAFF.